One sample yielded the 2 T cell receptor beta chains listed below, sequenced in a study of cytomegalovirus exposure and HLA in healthy donors (TCRdb year 2017). Preparation of the library involved the immunoSEQ multiplex PCR assay. The multiplex PCR relied on a mix of 60 forward primers for TCR Vbeta segments and 13 reverse primers for TCR Jbeta segments. Here the immuneACCESS table is served through TCRdb, limited to in-frame sequences with V and J called. Missing clones are a known gap in these copies; in checked studies unresolved V genes cover under half, and the rest lacks a known reason. The sample has 80,000 to 95,000 clones on record. The top ten constitute approximately 15% of the sample. The material sequenced was PBMCs. The source is a man aged 50 to 59 in good health and CMV-seropositive.

The chain combines TRBV5-1 with TRBJ1-2; possible D gene TRBD1, 6 bases. Trimming cost V 3 bases and J 2 bases, with 11 bases left between them. The CDR3 is made up of 14 amino acids. Germline lookup yields CDR1 SGHRS and CDR2 YFSETQ. In nucleotides, the CDR3 is TGCGCCAGCAGCTCAGGGACATCAAACTATGGCTACACCTTC. Translation gives CASSSGTSNYGYTF.

The J gene is TRBJ1-1, the V gene TRBV19, with 7 bases matching TRBD1. The CDR3 spans 18 residues. Per the germline V gene, CDR1 is LNHDA and CDR2 is SQIVND (reference sequence). V was pared by 2 bases and J by 3 bases, with 15 bases of the junction left unmatched. This CDR3 reads CASSIFYGQAGFDTEAFF. In nucleotides, the CDR3 is TGTGCCAGTAGTATATTTTATGGACAGGCGGGATTCGACACTGAAGCTTTCTTT.